These 19 T cell receptor beta chains share one sample of origin, sequenced in a study of T cell responses to AZD1222 COVID-19 vaccine (dated by TCRdb to the early 2020s). Preparation of the library involved the immunoSEQ multiplex PCR assay. What TCRdb holds here is the immuneACCESS table cut down to in-frame rearrangements. Part of the clones is not present; checked against another copy, under half of the missing clones reflect an unresolved V gene, and the others are unexplained. For this sample the table gives about 110,000 clones, of which roughly 90% were detected only once. 5.5% to 8% of the sample is held by the ten biggest clonotypes. The time point label corresponds to: baseline before first vaccination. Sequenced here: peripheral blood, sampled on day 0 of AZD1222 vaccination. The receptors derive from an adult in good health.

This sequence joins TRBV28 and TRBJ2-7; tentatively, D is TRBD1 (5 bases). The V gene's germline CDR1 is MDHEN and CDR2 SYDVKM. The CDR3 consists of 12 residues. Trimming took off 7 bases at V and 5 bases at J, with 12 bases between the two ends. The CDR3 protein is CASTPGYHEQYF. CDR3 coding DNA: TGTGCCAGCACCCCAGGGTACCACGAGCAGTACTTC.

The rearrangement uses TRBV7-3 and TRBJ2-1; 7 bases map to TRBD2. CDR1 is SGHTA, CDR2 FQGTGA, per germline. The ends lost 1 base at V and 3 bases at J; junction bases unmatched: 3. The CDR3 runs 15 residues. CDR3 in amino acids: CASSLNLAGYNEQFF. As DNA, the CDR3 is TGTGCCAGCAGCTTAAACTTAGCGGGCTACAATGAGCAGTTCTTC.

The chain couples TRBV14 to TRBJ2-6; D is possibly TRBD1 or TRBD2 (5 bases each). The CDR3 consists of 13 residues. Deletions cut 5 bases from V and 9 bases from J, with 11 bases between. CDR1 is SGHDN and CDR2 is FVKESK in the germline V gene. The CDR3 sequence is CASSWDRLNVLTF. In nucleotides, the CDR3 is TGTGCCAGCAGCTGGGACCGACTCAACGTCCTGACTTTC.

The gene calls are TRBV28 and TRBJ1-5; 8 bases map to TRBD1. V gave up 3 bases and J gave up 4 bases; unmatched junction bases: 8. The CDR3 is made up of 16 amino acids. The germline V gene encodes CDR1 MDHEN and CDR2 SYDVKM. In DNA, the CDR3 is TGTGCCAGCAGTTTGGTAGGGACAGGAGGGAATCAGCCCCAGCATTTT. This gives the protein CASSLVGTGGNQPQHF.

This sequence joins TRBV27 and TRBJ2-6; no definite D call. The CDR3 contains 15 residues. Germline CDR1 and CDR2: MNHEY and SMNVEV (reference sequence). V was trimmed by 5 bases and J by 3 bases, leaving 11 bases between them. The CDR3: CASSPLSGGANVLTF. The CDR3 nucleotides are TGTGCCAGCAGTCCTCTTTCGGGTGGGGCCAACGTCCTGACTTTC.

V gene TRBV18 combines with J gene TRBJ2-2; no clear D. Looked up from germline, CDR1 is KGHSH and CDR2 is LQKENI. Trimming took off 2 bases at V and 2 bases at J, with 12 bases between the two ends. The CDR3 sequence is 16 residues long. The CDR3 nucleotides are TGTGCCAGCTCACCAGGGTTGAGTATAAACACCGGGGAGCTGTTTTTT. It specifies CASSPGLSINTGELFF.

The chain is built from TRBV30 and TRBJ2-3; D is perhaps TRBD1 (8 bases). CDR3 length equals 19 residues. CDR1 and CDR2 (germline): GTSNPN, SVGIG (reference sequence). Trimming stripped 4 bases from V and 6 bases from J, with 32 bases between. CDR3 region: CAWIRGRTLGGSGIDTQYF. CDR3 nucleotide sequence: TGTGCCTGGATCAGGGGGCGCACGTTGGGCGGGAGTGGGATCGATACGCAGTATTTT. Filled out from reference TRBV30 and TRBJ2-3, the complete variable domain reads SQTIHQWPATLVQPVGSPLSLECTVEGTSNPNLYWYRQAAGRGLQLLFYSVGIGQISSEVPQNLSASRPQDRQFILSSKKLLLSDSGFYLCAWIRGRTLGGSGIDTQYFGPGTRLTVL.

The V call is TRBV7-6, the J call TRBJ2-7, with a weak D call TRBD1 (6 bases). CDR1 is SGHVS and CDR2 is FNYEAQ in the germline V gene. Trimming removed 4 bases at V and 1 base at J, with 20 bases between. There are 17 residues in the CDR3. CDR3 residues: CASSSKQGLLLSYEQYF. The CDR3 DNA follows: TGTGCCAGCAGCTCCAAACAGGGCCTACTTCTTTCCTACGAGCAGTACTTC.

This chain joins TRBV3-1 (or the pseudogene TRBV3-2) and TRBJ2-1; D unresolved. The germline V gene has CDR1 LGHDT and CDR2 YNNKEL (reference sequence). With 1 base removed from V and 8 bases from J, the gap between germline ends came to 9 bases. The CDR3 length is 13 residues. The CDR3 loop reads CASSQANWDEQFF. The DNA of the CDR3 is TGTGCCAGCAGCCAAGCGAATTGGGATGAGCAGTTCTTC.

This chain uses TRBV5-1 with TRBJ2-2; 10 nucleotides agree with TRBD2. The CDR3 contains 15 residues. Trimming at V came to 1 base and at J to 7 bases, leaving 4 bases not matched to a gene. Per germline, CDR1 SGHRS and CDR2 YFSETQ. This CDR3 is CASSLTSGTGGELFF. The DNA of the CDR3 is TGCGCCAGCAGCTTGACTAGCGGGACGGGCGGGGAGCTGTTTTTT.

The chain employs TRBV6-5 and TRBJ1-5; no firm D call. CDR1 and CDR2 (germline): MNHEY, SVGAGI. This CDR3 comprises 15 residues. The V end lost 2 bases, the J end lost 0 bases, and 8 bases lay between the germline ends. The chain's CDR3 is CASSYGQASNQPQHF. The CDR3 coding sequence is TGTGCCAGCAGTTACGGTCAGGCTAGCAATCAGCCCCAGCATTTT.

This sequence joins TRBV11-2 and TRBJ2-1; TRBD2 is a possible D gene (6 bases). Germline CDR1 reads SGHAT; CDR2 reads FQNNGV. The germline V and J ends were trimmed by 5 bases and 7 bases, with 15 bases remaining between them. The CDR3 spans 14 residues. CDR3 DNA sequence: TGTGCCAGCAGCCGCGGAGCGGGTCTTAATGAGCAGTTCTTC. It encodes CASSRGAGLNEQFF.

The chain employs TRBV21-1 and TRBJ1-2. TRBV21-1 has pseudogene status. The CDR3 contains 14 residues. DNA for the CDR3: TGTGCCAGCCCTACGGTGTTAGCTAACTATGGCTACACCTTC. This translates into CASPTVLANYGYTF.

V gene TRBV6-5 combines with J gene TRBJ1-1; D is ambiguous. Germline CDR1 is MNHEY and CDR2 is SVGAGI. Trimming removed 5 bases from V and 2 bases from J, with 9 bases in between. This CDR3 comprises 13 residues. The CDR3 is CASSLQINTEAFF. CDR3 in DNA: TGTGCCAGCAGTCTCCAGATAAACACTGAAGCTTTCTTT.

Within the sample, this clone is medium-sized (0.01 to 0.1%). Within the sample, other DNA sequences also encode this same CDR3. The chain recombines TRBV24-1 with TRBJ2-1, with TRBD2 as a possible D gene (6 bases). V gave up 9 bases and J gave up 0 bases, with 11 bases separating them. The CDR3 is made up of 14 amino acids. From germline, CDR1 is KGHDR and CDR2 SFDVKD. The CDR3 reads CATSDGSSYNEQFF. The CDR3, as DNA: TGTGCCACCTCGGACGGGAGCTCCTACAATGAGCAGTTCTTC.

A single count supports this clone. The chain employs TRBV30 and TRBJ2-1, with D maybe TRBD2 (6 bases). Germline V gives CDR1 GTSNPN, CDR2 SVGIG (reference sequence). This CDR3 region has 12 residues. With 0 bases removed from V and 8 bases from J, the gap between germline ends came to 8 bases. The CDR3 nucleotides are TGTGCCTGGAGTGTACTAGCAGATGAGCAGTTCTTC. Encoded protein: CAWSVLADEQFF.

The chain carries TRBV6-5 and TRBJ1-4; no firm D call. Trimming left V 6 bases short and J 0 bases short, with 11 bases between. Germline CDR1 MNHEY, CDR2 SVGAGI. CDR3 length equals 15 residues. Written as DNA, the CDR3 is TGTGCCAGCAGGGACCTCACCTCAACTAATGAAAAACTGTTTTTT. Translation gives CASRDLTSTNEKLFF.

The CDR3 here is CASSIPGTGNQPQHF. In DNA, the CDR3 is TGTGCCAGTAGTATCCCCGGGACAGGGAACCAGCCCCAGCATTTT. V and J are TRBV19 and TRBJ1-5, with 9 bases aligning to TRBD1. J lost 7 bases, V lost 3 bases, and 7 bases had no gene match. The CDR3 sequence is 15 residues long. CDR1 and CDR2 from the germline V gene are LNHDA and SQIVND (reference sequence).

This chain joins TRBV5-1 and TRBJ2-1; D assignment may be TRBD1 or TRBD2 (5 bases each). In germline, CDR1 is SGHRS, CDR2 YFSETQ. V lost 0 bases to trimming and J lost 1 base, with 11 bases between them. The CDR3 is made up of 16 amino acids. The DNA of the CDR3 is TGCGCCAGCAGCTTGGGTGGGACGGCATCCTACAATGAGCAGTTCTTC. Translation gives CASSLGGTASYNEQFF.